What follows is one T cell receptor (beta chain) and its context. Patients at the Seattle site were enrolled during active infection and followed longitudinally. The data originate from a study of blood T cell repertoires in COVID-19. The overall study: The samples span acute and convalescent COVID-19 from the United States, Italy and Spain. T cells, B-cell-depleted T cells, or PBMCs provided the cDNA or gDNA that served as material.

Germline-derived CDR1 and CDR2 are MNHEY and SVGAGI. V shed 1 base and J 2 bases; nucleotides not matched to a gene: 0. This CDR3 has 15 residues. Study processing details: The assay estimated nucleated cells by amplifying reference gene primers. Method: immunoSEQ multiplex PCR; TCRdb's copy keeps in-frame clones and lacks some. Clone size and V and J calls were adopted from that table, with D and trimming inferred from the DNA. The sample has around 170,000 clones; about 81% are singletons. The TCR comes from a woman of 80 years or more with COVID-19, enrolled during active disease. Material: peripheral blood. The chain is built from TRBV6-5 and TRBJ1-1; TRBD1 agrees at 11 bases. The CDR3 coding sequence is TGTGCCAGCAGTTACTGGACAGGGGGCAACACTGAAGCTTTCTTT. Its translation: CASSYWTGGNTEAFF.